These 14 T cell receptor beta chains were all obtained from the same sample, sequenced in a study of human T cells and chemical hapten exposure. MiXCR, run by TCRdb on the RACE reads, gives a single entry per CDR3 protein. Of 55,000 to 75,000 distinct CDR3 sequences listed, roughly 6.6% are singletons. As for time point: healthy volunteer bleed at 6 weeks. Unseparated into fractions, whole blood served as the source from which total RNA was extracted. The sequencing sample was made of whole blood. The origin of the receptors is a female donor in good health. Some clones in this sample may be carry-over from other donors' samples.

This clonotype was observed at least ten times. This chain links TRBV25-1 with TRBJ2-7; a possible D gene is TRBD1 (6 bases). The CDR3 extends over 12 amino acids. V gave up 6 bases and J gave up 3 bases, with 9 bases separating them. CDR1 and CDR2 (germline): MGHDK, SYGVNS. The chain's CDR3 is CASSRGFYEQYF. For the CDR3, the DNA is TGTGCCAGCAGCAGGGGATTCTACGAGCAGTACTTC.

This chain joins TRBV6-6 and TRBJ1-5; TRBD1 aligns across 9 bases. CDR1 and CDR2 (germline): MNHNY, SVGAGI (reference sequence). V trimming: 5 bases; J trimming: 8 bases; junction bases outside the gene matches: 7. The CDR3 has 14 amino acids. The CDR3 loop reads CASSRNDRGEPQHF. CDR3 in DNA: TGTGCCAGCAGTCGCAACGACAGGGGGGAGCCCCAGCATTTT.

This clonotype was seen ten or more times. CDR3 amino acids: CSGRDFSYNEQFF. The CDR3, as DNA: TGCAGCGGCCGGGACTTCTCCTACAATGAGCAGTTCTTC. The gene calls are TRBV29-1 and TRBJ2-1; TRBD2 is a possible D gene (6 bases). CDR1 is SQVTM, CDR2 ANQGSEA, per germline. The CDR3 covers 13 residues. V was clipped by 7 bases and J by 0 bases, with 10 bases between them.

The chain couples TRBV29-1 to TRBJ1-5, with D perhaps TRBD1 (5 bases). Germline-derived CDR1 and CDR2 are SQVTM and ANQGSEA. Trimming took 5 bases from V and 3 from J, leaving 8 bases between them. The CDR3 consists of 12 residues. CDR3 region: CSVTDTNQPQHF. The CDR3 DNA sequence: TGCAGCGTTACGGACACCAATCAGCCCCAGCATTTT.

This clonotype was picked up a small number of times. The chain links TRBV5-5 to TRBJ1-1; 7 nucleotides agree with TRBD1. Germline V gives CDR1 SGHKS, CDR2 YYEKEE (reference sequence). This CDR3 spans 14 amino acids. The trim removed 5 bases at V and 2 bases at J, leaving 6 bases unmatched. In nucleotides, the CDR3 is TGTGCCAGCAGGGATAACAGGGGCAACACTGAAGCTTTCTTT. It is translated as CASRDNRGNTEAFF.

The sample holds a few counts of this clonotype. The J gene is TRBJ2-5, the V gene TRBV29-1; 8 positions match TRBD1. The V gene's germline CDR1 is SQVTM and CDR2 ANQGSEA. V gave up 7 bases and J gave up 4 bases; unmatched junction bases: 11. The CDR3 runs 14 residues. The CDR3 loop is CSAKIGQGGETQYF. The CDR3 region has the DNA TGCAGCGCCAAGATCGGACAGGGTGGAGAGACCCAGTACTTC.

This clonotype was seen at least ten times. The chain combines TRBV29-1 with TRBJ2-7; no clear D. The CDR3 is 11 residues long. The V and J ends lost 7 bases and 3 bases respectively, with 10 bases between them. Looked up from germline, CDR1 is SQVTM and CDR2 is ANQGSEA. This chain's CDR3 is CSGQENYEQYF. CDR3 sequence (DNA): TGCAGCGGTCAGGAGAACTACGAGCAGTACTTC.

This clonotype has ten or more counts. The chain uses TRBV20-1 and TRBJ1-1, with D tentatively TRBD1 (5 bases). This CDR3 contains 15 residues. In germline, CDR1 is DFQATT, CDR2 SNEGSKA (reference sequence). The V gene lost 2 bases and the J gene lost 4 bases, with 17 bases spanning the gap. CDR3 DNA: TGCAGTGCTAGACCGAACAGGCCTCCTCGCACTGAAGCTTTCTTT. Protein sequence: CSARPNRPPRTEAFF.

The CDR3 loop reads CASSSMRDAFSNQPQHF. The CDR3 nucleotides are TGTGCCAGCAGTTCTATGAGGGATGCCTTTAGCAATCAGCCCCAGCATTTT. V is TRBV28 and J is TRBJ1-5; D gene uncertain. Germline V gives CDR1 MDHEN, CDR2 SYDVKM. This CDR3 has 17 amino acids. Trimming stripped 4 bases from V and 0 bases from J, with 16 bases between.

The chain links TRBV5-1 to TRBJ2-7; a possible D gene is TRBD2 (6 bases). Germline-derived CDR1 and CDR2 are SGHRS and YFSETQ. V gave up 5 bases and J gave up 2 bases, with 14 bases separating them. CDR3 length: 14 amino acids. Written as DNA, the CDR3 is TGCGCCAGCAGACAACAGGCGGGAACCTACGAGCAGTACTTC. This codes for CASRQQAGTYEQYF.

This clonotype was detected many times. The V and J genes are TRBV7-9 and TRBJ1-2, with D possibly TRBD1 on 5 matching bases. This CDR3 has 14 residues. Trimming took 4 bases from V and 8 from J, leaving 17 bases between them. Germline-derived CDR1 and CDR2 are SEHNR and FQNEAQ (reference sequence). CDR3: CASSYGARDGGYTF. The CDR3 DNA is TGTGCCAGCAGCTATGGGGCCAGGGATGGAGGCTACACCTTC.

The sample holds many counts of this clonotype. This rearrangement joins TRBV6-4 to TRBJ1-5, with a possible D match to TRBD1 (6 bases). V lost 5 bases, J lost 3 bases, and 11 bases lay in between. The length of the CDR3 is 14 residues. Germline values: CDR1 MRHNA, CDR2 SNTAGT. This CDR3 reads CASSLTGHNQPQHF. CDR3 bases: TGTGCCAGCAGTCTGACAGGCCACAATCAGCCCCAGCATTTT.

V and J are TRBV27 and TRBJ2-6; D remains unclear. The ends were cut back, 7 bases at V and 0 bases at J, with 13 bases in the middle. The CDR3 contains 16 residues. Germline-derived CDR1 and CDR2 are MNHEY and SMNVEV (reference sequence). CDR3 protein: CASMTPGFSGANVLTF. For the CDR3, the DNA is TGTGCCAGCATGACTCCCGGGTTCTCTGGGGCCAACGTCCTGACTTTC.

This clonotype was seen many times. The chain is built from TRBV11-2 and TRBJ2-3, with 10 bases lining up with TRBD1. The CDR3 consists of 17 residues. Germline-derived CDR1 and CDR2 are SGHAT and FQNNGV. Trimming cost V 6 bases and J 6 bases; bases outside gene matches: 15. Here the CDR3 DNA reads TGTGCCAGCAGGGGAGGCACGGGACAGGGGTCGGCGGATACGCAGTATTTT. This sequence encodes CASRGGTGQGSADTQYF.